Detailed here is one TCR beta chain. Original processing notes: Estimates of nucleated cell counts were drawn from the amplification of reference gene primers. Profiled with immunoSEQ multiplex PCR; TCRdb holds only in-frame clones, not every one. D and trimming come from the DNA, and the V and J calls and clone size come from that table. The table lists about 59,000 clones, 90% of them singletons. The sample is drawn from a study of blood T cell repertoires in COVID-19. About the study: PBMCs, B-cell-depleted T cells, or T cells provided the cDNA or gDNA that made up the material.

The CDR3 consists of 14 residues. V was pared by 10 bases and J by 1 base, with 17 bases between. Germline CDR1 WSHSY, CDR2 SAAADI. The chain joins TRBV10-2 to TRBJ2-7; D is uncertain. Sample: peripheral blood. This TCR was sampled from a man aged 80 or over with acute or convalescent COVID-19. CDR3 DNA: TGCGCCACCAATACCCCGAGCGCATCCTACGAGCAGTACTTC. This sequence encodes CATNTPSASYEQYF.